This is a list of T cell receptor beta chains from one sample in a study of blood T cell repertoires in COVID-19. Generated by immunoSEQ multiplex PCR, the TCRdb table keeps only in-frame clones and is missing some. The sample yields some 100,000 clones, about 87% seen once. The sequencing input was peripheral blood. Every receptor here comes from a human donor in a cohort sampled during active COVID-19. Each CDR3 is given with its conserved first and last residue. Each record gives: J gene, clone size, D gene, CDR3 length, V gene, CDR3 DNA, CDR3 protein. A D gene is named only where the DNA matches it firmly. Expanded clones get a size class; other rows say once, few or many, or leave the size out.

>TRBJ1-4|-|TRBD1|16|TRBV24-1
TGTGCCACCAGTGAGGGGACAGGTCATGATAATGAAAAACTGTTTTTT
CATSEGTGHDNEKLFF
>TRBJ1-4|-|TRBD1|16|TRBV5-4
TGTGCCAGCAGCGGAGGACAGGGGCCAACTAATGAAAAACTGTTTTTT
CASSGGQGPTNEKLFF
>TRBJ1-3|-|-|15|TRBV6-5
TGTGCCAGCAGTTACTCGACGGGAAGAGGAAACACCATATATTTT
CASSYSTGRGNTIYF
>TRBJ2-7|-|-|11|TRBV20-1
TGCAGTCGGAGACGGGGCTACGAGCAGTACTTC
CSRRRGYEQYF
>TRBJ1-2|-|-|15|TRBV19
TGTGCCAGTAGTAGGAGGGCGAATTCATACTATGGCTACACCTTC
CASSRRANSYYGYTF
>TRBJ1-1|once|TRBD1|14|TRBV7-6
TGTGCCAGCAGCCCAACAGGGGTGAACACTGAAGCTTTCTTT
CASSPTGVNTEAFF
>TRBJ1-2|once|TRBD1|14|TRBV4-3
TGCGCCAGCAGCCGCGACAGGGGATTGGGCGGCTACACCTTC
CASSRDRGLGGYTF
>TRBJ1-1|-|TRBD1|16|TRBV5-8
TGTGCCAGCAGCCCGGGACAGCCGGGCGTGAGCACTGAAGCTTTCTTT
CASSPGQPGVSTEAFF
>TRBJ2-5|-|-|11|TRBV20-1
TGCAGTGCTAGATCACAAGAGACCCAGTACTTC
CSARSQETQYF
>TRBJ2-2|-|TRBD1|15|TRBV27
TGTGCCAGCAGATGGACAGGGGAAAGGACCGGGGAGCTGTTTTTT
CASRWTGERTGELFF
>TRBJ2-3|-|-|15|TRBV9
TGTGCCAGCAGCGTTCGTCGTGGGGAGACAGATACGCAGTATTTT
CASSVRRGETDTQYF
>TRBJ1-1|few|TRBD1|13|TRBV7-9
TGTGCCAGCAGCCAGGACAGGGGGCGTGAAGCTTTCTTT
CASSQDRGREAFF
>TRBJ1-6|-|-|17|TRBV6-2/TRBV6-3
TGTGCCAGCAGTTACTCATTCGGCTCAGGGAGGAATTCACCCCTCCACTTT
CASSYSFGSGRNSPLHF
>TRBJ1-2|once|TRBD1|15|TRBV18
TGTGCCAGCTCACTAAGGACAGGGGAGAACTATGGCTACACCTTC
CASSLRTGENYGYTF
>TRBJ2-3|-|-|16|TRBV5-4
TGTGCCAGCAGCTTTAGTGGAGCGGCTAGCACAGATACGCAGTATTTT
CASSFSGAASTDTQYF
>TRBJ2-5|-|-|12|TRBV6-5
TGTGCCAGCGGGGCAGTCCAAGAGACCCAGTACTTC
CASGAVQETQYF
>TRBJ2-2|-|TRBD2|18|TRBV7-9
TGTGCCAGCAGCTTAATAGGGCTAGCGGGGGCCAACACCGGGGAGCTGTTTTTT
CASSLIGLAGANTGELFF
>TRBJ2-7|-|TRBD2|15|TRBV11-2
TGTGCCAGCAGCCCGGGGACTAGCGGAGCTTACGAGCAGTACTTC
CASSPGTSGAYEQYF
>TRBJ2-1|-|TRBD2|17|TRBV9
TGTGCCAGCAGCGTTAGACTAGCTTCCAGCTCCTACAATGAGCAGTTCTTC
CASSVRLASSSYNEQFF
>TRBJ1-2|-|TRBD1|16|TRBV5-1
TGCGCCAGCAGCTTGGCGCAGGGGGCACTTAACTATGGCTACACCTTC
CASSLAQGALNYGYTF
>TRBJ1-1|-|-|13|TRBV5-4
TGTGCCAGCAGCAAAGAACAGGGCGCTGAAGCTTTCTTT
CASSKEQGAEAFF
>TRBJ2-7|-|-|12|TRBV27
TGTGCCAGCAGCCCCAGGGGACCCGAGCAGTACTTC
CASSPRGPEQYF
>TRBJ1-2|-|-|13|TRBV9
TGTGCCAGCAGCGTAGAGGGCAGGGGCGGCTACACCTTC
CASSVEGRGGYTF
>TRBJ1-4|-|TRBD1|13|TRBV4-3
TGCGCCAGCAGCCAAGATGGGACAGGGGAACTGTTTTTT
CASSQDGTGELFF
>TRBJ2-3|-|-|14|TRBV5-1
TGCGCCAGCAGACCCGACTGGAGCACAGATACGCAGTATTTT
CASRPDWSTDTQYF
>TRBJ1-1|-|-|11|TRBV12-5
TGTGCTGCAGGGGTTGGAACTGAAGCTTTCTTT
CAAGVGTEAFF
>TRBJ2-5|-|-|16|TRBV4-3
TGCGCCAGCAGCCCCAGGGTCCCCCGTAGCGGAGAGACCCAGTACTTC
CASSPRVPRSGETQYF
>TRBJ2-3|-|-|13|TRBV9
TGTGCCAGCAGCGCCGGAGGGGCAGATACGCAGTATTTT
CASSAGGADTQYF
>TRBJ2-7|-|-|11|TRBV2
TGTGCCAGCAGGACAGACTACGAGCAGTACTTC
CASRTDYEQYF
>TRBJ1-2|once|-|12|TRBV10-3
TGTGCCATCAGTGAGTTCAACAGTGGCTACACCTTC
CAISEFNSGYTF
>TRBJ2-2|-|-|12|TRBV6-2/TRBV6-3
TGTGCCAGCAGTGTCCTATTCGGGGAGCTGTTTTTT
CASSVLFGELFF
>TRBJ1-5|-|TRBD1|15|TRBV15
TGTGCCACCAGCAGAATAGGGGGCGGCAATCAGCCCCAGCATTTT
CATSRIGGGNQPQHF
>TRBJ1-2|-|-|11|TRBV9
TGTGCCAGCAGCGACAGACGGGGCTACACCTTC
CASSDRRGYTF
>TRBJ2-7|-|TRBD2|14|TRBV5-1
TGCGCCACCCGGGGGGGATCCCCCTCCTACGAGCAGTACTTC
CATRGGSPSYEQYF
>TRBJ2-7|-|-|15|TRBV5-1
TGCGCCAGCAGCTGGAGCATGGGGCAAGGCTACGAGCAGTACTTC
CASSWSMGQGYEQYF
>TRBJ2-5|-|-|15|TRBV6-5
TGTGCCAGCAACCGCCAGGGTCAGCGCATAGAGACCCAGTACTTC
CASNRQGQRIETQYF
>TRBJ2-1|-|TRBD2|15|TRBV24-1
TGTGCCACCGCTCTGGGGGGGGACTCCTACAATGAGCAGTTCTTC
CATALGGDSYNEQFF